Here is one T cell receptor (beta chain) with its context. Its target is unknown. The data belong to a study of response to subunit inactivated influenza vaccine. Findings of the study overall: The authors suggested that every seasonal influenza vaccination recruits few new T cells.

Germline trimming cut 0 bases from V and 4 bases from J; bases unmatched to any gene: 5. There are 16 residues in the CDR3. CDR1 and CDR2 (germline): SGHRS, YFSETQ. Each CDR3 protein is one row after TCRdb ran MiXCR on the RT-PCR reads. The data show around 520,000 distinct CDR3 sequences, 25% seen once. This sample comprised CD4+ T cells sorted from PBMCs, obtained 5 days after vaccination. The clonotype originates from a man aged 50-59 years who received an inactivated influenza vaccine. The J gene is TRBJ2-1, the V gene TRBV5-1, with 9 bases identical to TRBD2. The DNA of the CDR3 is TGCGCCAGCAGCTTGGTATCAGCGGGAGGTTACAATGAGCAGTTCTTC. Protein product: CASSLVSAGGYNEQFF.